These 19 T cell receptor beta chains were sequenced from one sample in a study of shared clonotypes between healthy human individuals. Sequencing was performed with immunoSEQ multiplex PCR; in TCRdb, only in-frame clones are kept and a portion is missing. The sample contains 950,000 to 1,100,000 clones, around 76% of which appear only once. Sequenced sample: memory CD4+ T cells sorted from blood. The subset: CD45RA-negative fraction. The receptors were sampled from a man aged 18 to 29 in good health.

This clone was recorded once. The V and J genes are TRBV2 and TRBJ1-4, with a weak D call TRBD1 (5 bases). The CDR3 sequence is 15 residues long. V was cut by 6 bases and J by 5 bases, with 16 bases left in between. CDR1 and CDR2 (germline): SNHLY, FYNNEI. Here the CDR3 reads CASSGTGLLNEKLFF. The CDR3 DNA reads TGTGCCAGCAGCGGAACGGGACTCCTAAATGAAAAACTGTTTTTT.

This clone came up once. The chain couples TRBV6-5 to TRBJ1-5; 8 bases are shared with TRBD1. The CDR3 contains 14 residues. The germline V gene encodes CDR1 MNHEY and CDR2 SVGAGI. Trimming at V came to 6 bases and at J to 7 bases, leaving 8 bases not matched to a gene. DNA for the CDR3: TGTGCCAGCAGCGGAAGACAGGGGAGCCAGCCCCAGCATTTT. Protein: CASSGRQGSQPQHF.

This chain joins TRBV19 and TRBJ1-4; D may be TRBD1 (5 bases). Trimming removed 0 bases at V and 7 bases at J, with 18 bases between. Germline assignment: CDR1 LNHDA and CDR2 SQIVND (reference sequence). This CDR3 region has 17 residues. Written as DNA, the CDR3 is TGTGCCAGTAGTATAGAGGCATTTCGGGGCCTAGGTGAAAAACTGTTTTTT. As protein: CASSIEAFRGLGEKLFF.

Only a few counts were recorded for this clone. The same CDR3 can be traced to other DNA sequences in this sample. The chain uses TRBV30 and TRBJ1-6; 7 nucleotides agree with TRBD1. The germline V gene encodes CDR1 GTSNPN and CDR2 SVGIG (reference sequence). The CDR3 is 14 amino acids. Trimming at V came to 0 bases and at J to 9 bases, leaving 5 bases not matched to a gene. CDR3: CAWSVLGGGSPLHF. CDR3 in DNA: TGTGCCTGGAGTGTGCTAGGGGGCGGTTCACCCCTCCACTTT.

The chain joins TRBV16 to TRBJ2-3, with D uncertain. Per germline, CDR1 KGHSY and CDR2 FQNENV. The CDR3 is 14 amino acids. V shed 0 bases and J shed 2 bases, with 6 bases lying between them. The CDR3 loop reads CASSQSRYTDTQYF. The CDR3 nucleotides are TGTGCCAGCAGCCAATCGCGGTACACAGATACGCAGTATTTT. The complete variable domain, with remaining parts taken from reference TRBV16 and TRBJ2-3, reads GEEVAQTPKHLVRGEGQKAKLYCAPIKGHSYVFWYQQVLKNEFKFLISFQNENVFDETGMPKERFSAKCLPNSPCSLEIQATKLEDSAVYFCASSQSRYTDTQYFGPGTRLTVL.

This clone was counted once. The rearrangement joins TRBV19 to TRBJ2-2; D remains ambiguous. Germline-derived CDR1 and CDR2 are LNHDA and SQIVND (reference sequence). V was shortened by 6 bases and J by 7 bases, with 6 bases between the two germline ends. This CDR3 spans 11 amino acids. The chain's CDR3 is CASRDRGELFF. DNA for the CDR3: TGTGCCAGTAGAGATCGCGGGGAGCTGTTTTTT. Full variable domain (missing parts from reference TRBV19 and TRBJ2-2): DGGITQSPKYLFRKEGQNVTLSCEQNLNHDAMYWYRQDPGQGLRLIYYSQIVNDFQKGDIAEGYSVSREKKESFPLTVTSAQKNPTAFYLCASRDRGELFFGEGSRLTVL.

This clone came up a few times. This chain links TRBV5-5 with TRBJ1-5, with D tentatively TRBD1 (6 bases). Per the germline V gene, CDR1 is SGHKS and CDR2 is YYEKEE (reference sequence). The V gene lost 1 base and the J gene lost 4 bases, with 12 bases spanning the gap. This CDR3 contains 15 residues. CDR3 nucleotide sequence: TGTGCCAGCAGCTTGTTGCAGGGGTTGAATCAGCCCCAGCATTTT. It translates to CASSLLQGLNQPQHF.

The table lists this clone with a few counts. CDR3 loop: CASSLTGIGSYEQYF. In nucleotides, the CDR3 is TGTGCCAGTAGTTTAACAGGGATTGGGTCCTACGAGCAGTACTTC. This rearrangement joins TRBV19 to TRBJ2-7, with D possibly being TRBD1 (6 bases). The ends were cut back, 5 bases at V and 1 base at J, with 15 bases in the middle. Germline V gene lookup returns CDR1 LNHDA and CDR2 SQIVND (reference sequence). The CDR3 is made up of 15 amino acids.

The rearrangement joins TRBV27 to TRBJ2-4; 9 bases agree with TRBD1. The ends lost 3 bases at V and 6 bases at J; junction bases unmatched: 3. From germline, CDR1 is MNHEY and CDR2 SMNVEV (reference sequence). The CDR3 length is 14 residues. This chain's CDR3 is CASSFQGQGNIQYF. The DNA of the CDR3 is TGTGCCAGCAGTTTCCAGGGACAGGGAAACATTCAGTACTTC.

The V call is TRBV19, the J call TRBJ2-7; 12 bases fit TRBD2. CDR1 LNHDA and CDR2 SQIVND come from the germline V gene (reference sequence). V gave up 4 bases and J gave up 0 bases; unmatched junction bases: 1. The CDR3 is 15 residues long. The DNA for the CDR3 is TGTGCCAGTAGTAGGACTAGCGGGAACTCCTACGAGCAGTACTTC. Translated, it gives CASSRTSGNSYEQYF.

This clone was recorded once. The CDR3 DNA follows: TGTGCCAGCAGCTTAGCGACTAGCGGCGAGCAGTACTTC. Its protein product is CASSLATSGEQYF. This chain joins TRBV11-3 and TRBJ2-7, with TRBD2 matching 9 bases. V shed 1 base, J shed 6 bases, and the junction held 1 base outside the gene matches. This CDR3 region has 13 residues. Germline CDR1 and CDR2: SGHNT and YENEEA.

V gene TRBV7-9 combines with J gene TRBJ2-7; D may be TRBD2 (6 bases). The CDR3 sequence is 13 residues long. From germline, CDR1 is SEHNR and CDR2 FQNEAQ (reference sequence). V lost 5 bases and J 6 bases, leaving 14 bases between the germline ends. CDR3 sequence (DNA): TGTGCCAGCAGCCGGATCCGGGAGTCCGAGCAGTACTTC. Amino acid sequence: CASSRIRESEQYF.

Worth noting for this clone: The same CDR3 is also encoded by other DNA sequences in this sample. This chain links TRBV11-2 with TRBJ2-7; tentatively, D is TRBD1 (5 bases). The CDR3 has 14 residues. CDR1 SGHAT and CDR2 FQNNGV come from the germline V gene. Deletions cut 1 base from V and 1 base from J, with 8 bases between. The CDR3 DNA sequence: TGTGCCAGCAGCTTAGGTACAGGATCCTACGAGCAGTACTTC. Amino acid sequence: CASSLGTGSYEQYF. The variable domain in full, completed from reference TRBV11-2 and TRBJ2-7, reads EAGVAQSPRYKIIEKRQSVAFWCNPISGHATLYWYQQILGQGPKLLIQFQNNGVVDDSQLPKDRFSAERLKGVDSTLKIQPAKLEDSAVYLCASSLGTGSYEQYFGPGTRLTVT.

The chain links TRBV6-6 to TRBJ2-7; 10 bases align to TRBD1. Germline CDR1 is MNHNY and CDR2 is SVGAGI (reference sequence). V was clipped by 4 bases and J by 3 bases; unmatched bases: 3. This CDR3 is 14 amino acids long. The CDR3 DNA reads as TGTGCCAGCAGTTCCCGGGACAGGGGCTACGAGCAGTACTTC. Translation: CASSSRDRGYEQYF.

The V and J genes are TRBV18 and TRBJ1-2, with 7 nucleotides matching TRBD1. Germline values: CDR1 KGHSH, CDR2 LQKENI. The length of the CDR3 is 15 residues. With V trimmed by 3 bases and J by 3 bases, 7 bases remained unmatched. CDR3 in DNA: TGTGCCAGCTCACCGGGGGCCGGACAGGACTATGGCTACACCTTC. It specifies CASSPGAGQDYGYTF. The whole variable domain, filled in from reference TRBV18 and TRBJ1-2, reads NAGVMQNPRHLVRRRGQEARLRCSPMKGHSHVYWYRQLPEEGLKFMVYLQKENIIDESGMPKERFSAEFPKEGPSILRIQQVVRGDSAAYFCASSPGAGQDYGYTFGSGTRLTVV.

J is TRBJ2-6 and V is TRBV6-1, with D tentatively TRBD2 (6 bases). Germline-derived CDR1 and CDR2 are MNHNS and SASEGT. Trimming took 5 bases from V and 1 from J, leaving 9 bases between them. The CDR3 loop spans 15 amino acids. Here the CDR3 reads CASSREPSGANVLTF. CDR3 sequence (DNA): TGTGCCAGCAGTCGGGAGCCTTCTGGGGCCAACGTCCTGACTTTC.

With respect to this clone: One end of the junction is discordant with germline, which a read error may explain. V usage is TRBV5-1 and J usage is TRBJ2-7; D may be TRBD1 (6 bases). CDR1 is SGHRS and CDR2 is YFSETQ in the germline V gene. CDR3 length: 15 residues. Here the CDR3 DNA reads TGCGCCAGCAGATTGGATCCAGGGGCCCAATACGAGCAGTACTTC. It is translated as CASRLDPGAQYEQYF.

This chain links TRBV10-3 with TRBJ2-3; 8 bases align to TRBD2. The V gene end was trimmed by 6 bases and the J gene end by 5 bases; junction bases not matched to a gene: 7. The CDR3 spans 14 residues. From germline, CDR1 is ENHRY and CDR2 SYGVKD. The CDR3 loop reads CAISKRELLDTQYF. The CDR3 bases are TGTGCCATCAGCAAGCGGGAGTTGCTAGATACGCAGTATTTT.

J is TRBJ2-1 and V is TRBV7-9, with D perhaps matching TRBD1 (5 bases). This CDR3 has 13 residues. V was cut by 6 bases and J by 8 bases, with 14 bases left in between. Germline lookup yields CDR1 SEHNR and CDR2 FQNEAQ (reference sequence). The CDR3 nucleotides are TGTGCCAGCAGTCAGGGTAGTGTCGATGAGCAGTTCTTC. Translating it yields CASSQGSVDEQFF.